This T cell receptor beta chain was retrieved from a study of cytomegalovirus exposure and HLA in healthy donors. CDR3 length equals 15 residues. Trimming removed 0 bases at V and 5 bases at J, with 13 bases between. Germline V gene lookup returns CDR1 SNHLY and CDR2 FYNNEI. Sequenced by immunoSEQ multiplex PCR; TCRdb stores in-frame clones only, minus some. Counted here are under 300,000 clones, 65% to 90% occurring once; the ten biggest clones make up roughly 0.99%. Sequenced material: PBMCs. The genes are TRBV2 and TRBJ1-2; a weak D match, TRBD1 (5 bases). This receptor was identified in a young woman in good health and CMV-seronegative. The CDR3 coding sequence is TGTGCCAGCAGTGAAGCCAGGACAAGAACTTATGGCTACACCTTC. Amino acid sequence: CASSEARTRTYGYTF.